Listed below are T cell receptor beta chains from one sample, sequenced in a study of T cell repertoires in cytomegalovirus infection. These receptors' targets are unknown. TCRdb fed the reads into MiXCR, producing one record per CDR3 protein. The data contain approximately 600,000 distinct CDR3 sequences, 35% to 50% of them singletons. The sequencing here drew on cultured PBMCs, taken from culture after CMV antigen stimulation. The source is a human donor in good health (CMV status not recorded). Some clones in this sample may be carry-over from other donors' samples. Both conserved end residues are part of each CDR3. D genes are given only for firm matches. The size of a clone is reported for some rows only, either as once, few or many, or as a class for expanded clones.

d_call j_call v_call clone_size cdr3_aa cdr3_nt
. TRBJ1-2 TRBV7-9 . CASMIQQGNYGYTF TGTGCCAGCATGATCCAACAGGGCAACTATGGCTACACCTTC
TRBD2 TRBJ2-7 TRBV7-8 . CASRNGLAGTSYEQYF TGTGCCAGCAGAAATGGACTAGCGGGGACTTCCTACGAGCAGTACTTC
. TRBJ2-1 TRBV7-2 . CASSSFGRNEQFF TGTGCCAGCAGCTCCTTTGGTCGTAATGAGCAGTTCTTC
. TRBJ2-3 TRBV5-6 . CASSPLVRGLDTQYF TGTGCCAGCAGCCCTCTTGTACGGGGCCTAGATACGCAGTATTTT
. TRBJ1-2 TRBV7-8 few CASTTGAYGGYTF TGTGCCAGCACCACGGGGGCCTATGGTGGCTACACCTTC
. TRBJ2-5 TRBV18 . CASSPTPTETQYF TGTGCCAGCTCACCGACCCCCACGGAGACCCAGTACTTC
. TRBJ2-4 TRBV12-3/TRBV12-4 few CASSPGRRENIQYF TGTGCCAGCAGCCCTGGGAGGAGGGAAAACATTCAGTACTTC
. TRBJ2-5 TRBV6-2/TRBV6-3 few CASSPGSRWWQETQYF TGTGCCAGCAGCCCCGGGTCGCGTTGGTGGCAAGAGACCCAGTACTTC
. TRBJ1-2 TRBV7-9 many CASSNTRGYTF TGTGCCAGCAGCAATACCCGGGGCTACACCTTC
TRBD1 TRBJ2-7 TRBV7-8 few CASSARQGEVYEQYF TGTGCCAGCAGCGCCCGGCAGGGGGAAGTCTACGAGCAGTACTTC
. TRBJ1-3 TRBV7-8 . CASSPIRLSSGNTIYF TGTGCCAGCAGCCCCATTCGCCTCAGCTCTGGAAACACCATATATTTT
. TRBJ2-3 TRBV5-4 . CASSLAAAQTRTQYF TGTGCCAGCAGCTTAGCCGCCGCGCAAACCCGTACGCAGTATTTT
. TRBJ2-1 TRBV4-1 . CASSQNWDEQFF TGCGCCAGCAGCCAAAACTGGGATGAGCAGTTCTTC
. TRBJ2-4 TRBV19 . CASSIDYLVGRERSIQYF TGTGCCAGTAGTATAGATTATTTGGTCGGCAGGGAGAGGAGCATTCAGTACTTC
. TRBJ2-6 TRBV7-2 . CASSSPWGSGANVLTF TGTGCCAGCAGCTCCCCTTGGGGGTCTGGGGCCAACGTCCTGACTTTC
. TRBJ1-5 TRBV2 . CASSELNKDQPQHF TGTGCCAGCAGTGAGCTAAACAAGGATCAGCCCCAGCATTTT
TRBD2 TRBJ2-7 TRBV7-2 few CASSTRWAGGRGYEQYF TGTGCCAGCAGCACCCGCTGGGCGGGGGGCCGGGGCTACGAGCAGTACTTC
TRBD1 TRBJ2-7 TRBV2 . CASSRQGANEQYF TGTGCCAGCAGTCGACAGGGGGCGAACGAGCAGTACTTC
. TRBJ2-2 TRBV3-1 once CATTPLGPGDTGELFF TGTGCCACCACCCCGCTGGGCCCCGGGGACACCGGGGAGCTGTTTTTT
TRBD1 TRBJ2-1 TRBV7-6 few CASRKGTGSYNEQFF TGTGCCAGCAGAAAAGGGACAGGGTCTTACAATGAGCAGTTCTTC
. TRBJ1-5 TRBV7-2 few CASSFGVLSNQPQHF TGTGCCAGCAGCTTCGGCGTCCTTAGCAATCAGCCCCAGCATTTT
TRBD1 TRBJ2-7 TRBV7-8 . CASSSFTGAQTEQYF TGTGCCAGCAGCTCATTTACAGGGGCTCAGACGGAGCAGTACTTC
. TRBJ1-3 TRBV14 few CASSQDSVEPGYSGNTIYF TGTGCCAGCAGCCAAGATTCTGTGGAGCCGGGATACTCTGGAAACACCATATATTTT
. TRBJ2-7 TRBV7-2 few CASSPAGQSSYEQYF TGTGCCAGCAGCCCAGCGGGACAAAGCTCCTACGAGCAGTACTTC
TRBD1 TRBJ2-7 TRBV2 few CASKPGQGPYEQYF TGTGCCAGCAAACCGGGACAGGGTCCCTACGAGCAGTACTTC
TRBD2 TRBJ2-7 TRBV20-1 . CSASPGRAHEQYF TGCAGTGCTAGTCCCGGGAGGGCACACGAGCAGTACTTC
. TRBJ2-7 TRBV18 few CASSPPELTSDEQYF TGTGCCAGCTCACCACCCGAGCTCACGAGTGACGAGCAGTACTTC
. TRBJ2-5 TRBV18 . CASSTPETLQETQYF TGTGCCAGCTCCACCCCAGAGACCCTTCAAGAGACCCAGTACTTC
TRBD2 TRBJ2-1 TRBV7-8 . CASSGTSGGRSSYNEQFF TGTGCCAGCAGTGGGACTAGCGGGGGGCGGAGCTCCTACAATGAGCAGTTCTTC
TRBD1 TRBJ2-3 TRBV7-2 few CASRMTGATQYF TGTGCCAGCAGAATGACAGGGGCTACGCAGTATTTT
. TRBJ1-5 TRBV6-6 . CASSYSGAPQPQHF TGTGCCAGCAGTTACTCTGGAGCCCCTCAGCCCCAGCATTTT
TRBD1 TRBJ2-7 TRBV7-2 few CASSRDRGDEQYF TGTGCCAGCAGCCGGGACAGGGGGGACGAGCAGTACTTC
. TRBJ1-2 TRBV2 . CASSENDSPLRGYTF TGTGCCAGCAGTGAAAACGACAGCCCCCTGAGGGGCTACACCTTC
. TRBJ1-3 TRBV7-9 . CASSLLAGAGNTIYF TGTGCCAGCAGCTTACTGGCAGGGGCTGGAAACACCATATATTTT
. TRBJ2-3 TRBV12-3/TRBV12-4 . CASSTPVAQYF TGTGCCAGCAGCACTCCAGTGGCGCAGTATTTT
TRBD1 TRBJ1-1 TRBV12-3/TRBV12-4 . CASRGDRGEAFF TGTGCCAGCAGGGGGGACAGGGGTGAAGCTTTCTTT
. TRBJ2-4 TRBV7-2 many CACNPPGAENIQYF TGTGCCTGCAACCCACCAGGGGCCGAAAACATTCAGTACTTC
TRBD2 TRBJ2-7 TRBV7-2 . CASSLAGTGYEQYF TGTGCCAGCAGTCTAGCGGGAACGGGCTACGAGCAGTACTTC
. TRBJ1-1 TRBV30 . CAWMKLQAFF TGTGCCTGGATGAAACTCCAAGCTTTCTTT
. TRBJ2-1 TRBV7-2 . CASSLMQGDYEQFF TGTGCCAGCAGCCTGATGCAAGGGGATTATGAGCAGTTCTTC
. TRBJ1-6 TRBV7-2 . CASSFNGQGASPLHF TGTGCCAGCAGCTTTAATGGGCAGGGCGCTTCACCCCTCCACTTT
. TRBJ1-6 TRBV20-1 . CSASFPGERAHNSPLHF TGCAGTGCCTCCTTCCCGGGGGAGAGGGCGCATAATTCACCCCTCCACTTT